This T cell receptor beta chain was captured in a study of blood T cells in healthy people across ages. The wider study: Using template switching, researchers captured about one barcoded beta molecule for each two T cells. Findings and limits, study-wide: Per million T cells, TCR beta diversity dropped about linearly as age rose.

This clonotype has just a few counts. Its antigen is as yet unknown. A J-beta primer mix and a sample-barcoded 5' primer were used in a second PCR of roughly 6 to 12 cycles. TCRdb reprocessed the 5' RACE reads via MiXCR and lists one record per CDR3 protein. The sample records roughly 800,000 distinct CDR3 sequences, roughly 64% being singletons. Each of the donors had approximately 10 milliliters of peripheral blood drawn into EDTA-treated Vacutainer tubes. In each sample, at least 7 million PBMCs were isolated. V gave up 3 bases and J gave up 3 bases; unmatched junction bases: 5. Germline CDR1 and CDR2: SGHTA and FQGNSA. The CDR3 totals 15 residues.

The receptor's source is a man under 40 in good health. The sequenced sample was blood. J is TRBJ1-5 and V is TRBV7-2; 7 bases line up with TRBD1. This CDR3 reads CASSFRQGPNQPQHF. The DNA for the CDR3 is TGTGCCAGCAGCTTCAGACAGGGCCCCAATCAGCCCCAGCATTTT.